This section outlines one T cell receptor (beta chain) sequence together with its context. Its antigen is not identified. In the same sample, other DNA sequences code for this CDR3. The length of the CDR3 is 13 residues. Germline CDR1 is KGHSH and CDR2 is LQKENI. Trimming took off 4 bases at V and 2 bases at J, with 8 bases between the two ends. The record originates from a study of Ad26.COV2.S vaccination and SARS-CoV-2 variants. Looking at the study overall: The study gave Ad26.COV2.S intramuscularly, once or twice 56 days apart. The study's findings and limits: From the TCR breadth and depth analyses, total T cell responses may have been underestimated. Breadth measured for non-spike TCRs was similar across vaccine and placebo recipients.

The treatment here: about 20 received Ad26.COV2.S at low or high dose, single or two shots; roughly five received placebo; per-sample allocation not given. The study sampled participants on day 63 after the first vaccine or placebo injection. Ad26.COV2.S expressed prefusion-stabilized spike from the original Wuhan strain. Data came from immunoSEQ multiplex PCR; TCRdb stores just in-frame clones and leaves some out. The table shows about 390,000 clones, with approximately 90% occurring only once. The sequence came from a person between 18 and 65 years old who received the Ad26.COV2.S COVID-19 vaccine or a placebo. This specimen was peripheral blood, taken in a trial of Ad26.COV2.S vaccine versus placebo. The chain combines TRBV18 with TRBJ1-1, with no clear D. The CDR3 coding sequence is TGTGCCAGCTCACAGGGTCCTAACACTGAAGCTTTCTTT. It encodes CASSQGPNTEAFF.